This TCR beta chain came from a study of shared clonotypes between healthy human individuals. Study-level results: Sorted-subset samples were not fully sequenced, rarefaction indicated. Compared with clonotypes that all four donors shared, non-shared clonotypes had lower generation probabilities.

This CDR3 spans 14 amino acids. The germline CDR1 and CDR2 sequences are GTSNPN and SVGIG (reference sequence). J was trimmed by 4 bases and V by 4 bases; bases with no gene match: 6. Assay: immunoSEQ multiplex PCR; the TCRdb copy retains only in-frame clones and omits some. This table has under 1,100,000 clones, around three quarters appearing once. In regard to this clone: Its antigen remains unidentified.

V usage is TRBV30 and J usage is TRBJ1-1; 10 nucleotides agree with TRBD1. Sequenced sample: memory CD4+ T cells from PBMCs. Documented subset: CD45RA-negative fraction. This sequence was found in a man between 18 and 29 years old in good health. Some clones in this sample may be carry-over from other donors' samples. CDR3 residues: CAWTRQGAGTEAFF. The CDR3, as DNA: TGTGCCTGGACTCGACAGGGGGCAGGCACTGAAGCTTTCTTT. Based on the CDR3 plus reference TRBV30 and TRBJ1-1, the full variable domain is SQTIHQWPATLVQPVGSPLSLECTVEGTSNPNLYWYRQAAGRGLQLLFYSVGIGQISSEVPQNLSASRPQDRQFILSSKKLLLSDSGFYLCAWTRQGAGTEAFFGQGTRLTVV.